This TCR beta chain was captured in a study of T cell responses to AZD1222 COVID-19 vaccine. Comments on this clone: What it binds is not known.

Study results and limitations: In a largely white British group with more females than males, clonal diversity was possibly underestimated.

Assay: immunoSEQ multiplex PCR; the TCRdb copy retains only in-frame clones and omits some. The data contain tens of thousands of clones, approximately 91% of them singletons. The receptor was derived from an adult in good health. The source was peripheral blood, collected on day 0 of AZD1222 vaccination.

The CDR3, as DNA: TGCGCCAGCAGCCCTGTGAGGGGGCGATGGAACACTGAAGCTTTCTTT. This sequence encodes CASSPVRGRWNTEAFF. The chain combines TRBV4-3 with TRBJ1-1; TRBD1 matches 7 bases. CDR1 is LGHNA and CDR2 is YSLEER in the germline V gene. V was clipped by 4 bases and J by 1 base; unmatched bases: 9. There are 16 residues in the CDR3.